This note documents a single T cell receptor (beta chain) sequence. CDR1 and CDR2 (germline): SGHRS, YFSETQ. The CDR3 runs 15 residues. Trimming took 0 bases from V and 4 from J; bases not matched to a gene: 6. The data are from a study of blood T cell repertoires in COVID-19. TCRdb keeps only in-frame clones here, not all; method: immunoSEQ multiplex PCR. The table has some 200,000 clones, 88% seen once. This sequence originates from a woman in her twenties or thirties who had recovered from COVID-19. The V and J genes are TRBV5-1 and TRBJ1-2; 7 bases match TRBD1. Sequencing was carried out using PBMCs or T cells enriched from blood (not recorded which). The CDR3 sequence: CASSLGGGVFYGYTF. CDR3 nucleotide sequence: TGCGCCAGCAGCTTGGGAGGGGGCGTCTTCTATGGCTACACCTTC.